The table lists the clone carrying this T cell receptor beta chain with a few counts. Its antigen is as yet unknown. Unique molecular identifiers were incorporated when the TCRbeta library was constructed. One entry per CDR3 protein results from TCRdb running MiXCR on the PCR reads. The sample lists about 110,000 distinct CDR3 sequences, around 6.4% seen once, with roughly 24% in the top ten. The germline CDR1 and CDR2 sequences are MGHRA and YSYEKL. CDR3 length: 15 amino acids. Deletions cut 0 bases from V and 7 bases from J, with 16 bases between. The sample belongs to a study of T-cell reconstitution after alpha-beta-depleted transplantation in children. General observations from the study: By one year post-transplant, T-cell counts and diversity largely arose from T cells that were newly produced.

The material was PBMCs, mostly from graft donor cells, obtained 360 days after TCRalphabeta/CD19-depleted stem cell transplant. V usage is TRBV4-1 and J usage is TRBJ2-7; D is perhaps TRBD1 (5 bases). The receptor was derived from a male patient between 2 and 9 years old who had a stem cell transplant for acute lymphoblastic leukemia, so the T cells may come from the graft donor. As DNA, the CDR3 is TGCGCCAGCAGCCAAGATCAAGGGGCCGCCCGAGAGCAGTACTTC. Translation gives CASSQDQGAAREQYF.